The following is a T cell receptor beta chain sequence with its context. The data were obtained in a study of shared clonotypes between healthy human individuals. The germline CDR1 and CDR2 sequences are KGHSH and LQKENI. V gave up 3 bases and J gave up 5 bases; unmatched junction bases: 5. The CDR3 has 14 residues. Here immunoSEQ multiplex PCR was the method, and the copy in TCRdb shows in-frame clones only, minus some. The data hold about 1 million clones, with roughly 70% observed a single time. The TCR sequence derives from a man younger than 35 in good health. V and J are TRBV18 and TRBJ2-3, with TRBD2 matching 7 bases. Specimen: memory CD4+ T cells sorted from blood. The subset was: CD45RA-negative fraction. The CDR3 sequence is CASSPGLGVDTQYF. The CDR3 bases are TGTGCCAGCTCACCTGGACTAGGGGTAGATACGCAGTATTTT.